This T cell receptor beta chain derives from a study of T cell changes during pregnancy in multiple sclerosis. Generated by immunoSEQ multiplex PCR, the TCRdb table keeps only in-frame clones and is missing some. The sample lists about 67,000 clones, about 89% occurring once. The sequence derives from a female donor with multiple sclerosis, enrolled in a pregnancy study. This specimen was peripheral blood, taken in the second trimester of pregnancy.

CDR3 sequence: CASIPNTDTEAFF. CDR3 DNA: TGTGCCAGCATCCCGAATACGGACACTGAAGCTTTCTTT. The V gene is TRBV2, the J gene TRBJ1-1; D is undetermined. Germline V gene data show CDR1 as SNHLY and CDR2 as FYNNEI. Trimming took 7 bases from V and 3 from J, leaving 12 bases between them. This CDR3 is 13 amino acids long.